This T cell receptor (beta chain) stems from a study of T-cell reconstitution after alpha-beta-depleted transplantation in children. Germline CDR1 and CDR2: SEHNR and FQNEAQ (reference sequence). The CDR3 is made up of 12 amino acids. Trimming shortened V by 5 bases and J by 2 bases, and 7 bases separated the two germline ends. Preparation of the TCRbeta library used unique molecular identifiers. Each CDR3 protein is one row after TCRdb ran MiXCR on the PCR reads. The sample records 900,000 or so distinct CDR3 sequences, 16% being singletons. This receptor was obtained from a male patient younger than 18 who had a stem cell transplant for acute lymphoblastic leukemia, so the T cells may come from the graft donor. The rearrangement joins TRBV7-9 to TRBJ2-7; D may be TRBD2 (5 bases). The sequencing here drew on PBMCs, mostly from graft donor cells, taken 360 days after TCRalphabeta/CD19-depleted stem cell transplant. CDR3 amino acids: CASSSSAYEQYF. CDR3 in DNA: TGTGCCAGCAGCAGTAGCGCCTACGAGCAGTACTTC.